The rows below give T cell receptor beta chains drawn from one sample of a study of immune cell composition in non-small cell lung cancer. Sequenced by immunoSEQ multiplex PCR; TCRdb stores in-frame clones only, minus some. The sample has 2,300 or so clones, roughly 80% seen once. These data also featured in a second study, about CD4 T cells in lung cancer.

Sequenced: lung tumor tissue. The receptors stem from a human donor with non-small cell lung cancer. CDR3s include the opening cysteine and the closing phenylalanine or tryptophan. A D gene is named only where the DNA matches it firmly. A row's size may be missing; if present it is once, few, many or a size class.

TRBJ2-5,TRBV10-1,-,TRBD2,CASSDPTSGRAGAETQYF,TGCGCCAGCAGTGATCCGACTAGCGGGAGGGCCGGGGCAGAGACCCAGTACTTC
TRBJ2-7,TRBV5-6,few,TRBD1,CASSLGTVKQYF,TGTGCCAGCAGCCTAGGGACAGTCAAGCAGTACTTC
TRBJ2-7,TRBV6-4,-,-,CASSEGESSYEQYF,TGTGCCAGCAGTGAGGGCGAGAGCTCCTACGAGCAGTACTTC
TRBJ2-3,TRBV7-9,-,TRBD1,CASSAGTGVGTQYF,TGTGCCAGCAGCGCCGGGACAGGGGTGGGGACGCAGTATTTT
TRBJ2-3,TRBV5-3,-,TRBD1,CARTLRVGNRGLGTDTQYF,TGTGCCAGAACCCTGAGGGTAGGCAACAGGGGGCTTGGCACAGATACGCAGTATTTT
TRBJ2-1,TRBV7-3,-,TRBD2,CASSFDAGAYNEQFF,TGTGCCAGCAGCTTTGATGCGGGAGCCTACAATGAGCAGTTCTTC
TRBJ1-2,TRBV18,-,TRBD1,CASSPGTASNYGYTF,TGTGCCAGCTCACCTGGGACAGCTTCTAACTATGGCTACACCTTC
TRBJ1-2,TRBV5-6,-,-,CASSLAGGDYGYTF,TGTGCCAGCAGCTTGGCCGGAGGGGACTATGGCTACACCTTC
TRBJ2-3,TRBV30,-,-,CAWSHGGGGSTDTQYF,TGTGCCTGGAGTCATGGTGGTGGCGGAAGCACAGATACGCAGTATTTT
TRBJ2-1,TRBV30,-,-,CAWSPLSEQFF,TGTGCCTGGAGTCCCCTTAGTGAGCAGTTCTTC
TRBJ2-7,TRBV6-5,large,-,CASSTGVGYGEQYF,TGTGCCAGCAGTACTGGCGTGGGCTATGGCGAGCAGTACTTC
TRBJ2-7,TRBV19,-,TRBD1,CASSIAGDSYEQYF,TGTGCCAGTAGTATAGCCGGGGACAGCTACGAGCAGTACTTC
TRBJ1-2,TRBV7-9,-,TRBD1,CASKSGTGDYGYTF,TGTGCCAGCAAATCCGGGACAGGGGACTATGGCTACACCTTC
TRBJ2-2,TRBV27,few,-,CASSLTGLTTGELFF,TGTGCCAGCAGTTTAACAGGACTAACGACCGGGGAGCTGTTTTTT
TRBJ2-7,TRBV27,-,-,CASSRTFTSSTYEQYF,TGTGCCAGCAGCCGAACCTTTACTAGTAGTACCTACGAGCAGTACTTC
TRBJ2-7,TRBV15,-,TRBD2,CATSSTQGLAYEQYF,TGTGCCACCAGCAGTACCCAGGGACTAGCCTACGAGCAGTACTTC
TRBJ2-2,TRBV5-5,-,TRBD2,CASSLRTSYDGELFF,TGTGCCAGCAGCTTGAGGACTAGCTATGACGGGGAGCTGTTTTTT